The clone carrying this T cell receptor (beta chain) was seen only a few times. Its target is unknown. Germline lookup yields CDR1 LGHNA and CDR2 YSLEER. There are 16 residues in the CDR3. V was cut by 0 bases and J by 3 bases, with 11 bases left in between. TCRdb passed the 5' RACE reads through MiXCR, listing each CDR3 protein once. Here the sample spans around 450,000 distinct CDR3 sequences, roughly 24% being singletons. The sample belongs to a study of T-cell memory formation after mild COVID-19. Background on the study: Largely donor-specific TCR clusters were found. Findings and caveats of the study: CD4+ contracting clones lay mainly in CM and EM, CD8+ ones in EMRA. Confirmation of SARS-CoV-2 specificity was lacking for second-wave clones peaking day 37.

This clonotype was sampled from an adult woman who had mild COVID-19 (a few samples of this study predate the infection). Cell type and time point are not known. This chain links TRBV4-3 with TRBJ2-2, with a possible D match to TRBD1 (6 bases). The sequencing input was PBMCs or a T cell subset sorted from them (not recorded which). CDR3 loop: CASSQDLQGYTGELFF. CDR3 coding DNA: TGCGCCAGCAGCCAAGATTTGCAGGGGTACACCGGGGAGCTGTTTTTT.